The TCR beta chain described here comes from a study of T cells in Graves' hyperthyroidism and ophthalmopathy. V was cut by 4 bases and J by 5 bases, with 17 bases left in between. The CDR3 spans 16 residues. Clinical symptoms, serum thyroxine, TRAb, thyroid ultrasound and orbital computed tomography informed diagnoses. There were TCR beta CDR3 regions amplified from RNA transcripts. Primed by the HTBI set, a first-round RT-PCR was run on the TCR CDR3. TCRdb ran MiXCR on the multiplex PCR reads and lists one entry per CDR3 protein. This sample carries about 760,000 distinct CDR3 sequences, about a third of them seen once, and the ten largest clones take around 29%.

The receptor was isolated from a middle-aged woman with Graves' hyperthyroidism. V gene TRBV12-3 or TRBV12-4 combines with J gene TRBJ1-4; D might be TRBD1 (5 bases). The sample consisted of blood. CDR3 nucleotides: TGTGCCAGCAGTTCACCTACGCCGGGACCCAATGAAAAACTGTTTTTT. It yields the protein CASSSPTPGPNEKLFF.